The 30 T cell receptor beta chains in this list originate from one sample, sequenced in a study of metastatic and nonmetastatic thyroid tumors. No treatment of any kind had been given to any patient before thyroid surgery. TCRdb reprocessed the PCR reads via MiXCR. The sample lists just over 30,000 clones; about 20% were seen once. Source material: blood. Receptors originate from a female donor with papillary thyroid cancer or a benign thyroid nodule (not recorded which). Some clones in this sample may be carry-over from other donors' samples.

At least ten counts were recorded for this clone. The genes are TRBV6-4 and TRBJ2-5, with 7 bases matching TRBD2. V dropped 0 bases and J dropped 4; count of bases not matched to a gene: 5. Germline V gives CDR1 MRHNA, CDR2 SNTAGT. The CDR3 spans 15 residues. CDR3 nucleotide sequence: TGTGCCAGCAGTGACTCAACGGGGGGTCCAGAGACCCAGTACTTC. This codes for CASSDSTGGPETQYF.

This clone was detected many times. The CDR3 reads CASSQGGGYGYTF. The CDR3 DNA reads as TGTGCCAGCAGTCAAGGAGGGGGGTATGGCTACACCTTC. J is TRBJ1-2 and V is TRBV6-1; D possibly corresponds to TRBD1 (6 bases). The length of the CDR3 is 13 residues. The V and J ends lost 5 bases and 5 bases respectively, with 12 bases between them. Germline V gives CDR1 MNHNS, CDR2 SASEGT.

This clone was counted many times. The gene calls are TRBV5-8 and TRBJ2-1; D gene ambiguous. CDR1 is SGHTS and CDR2 is YDEGEE in the germline V gene. The V and J ends lost 0 bases and 5 bases respectively, with 12 bases between them. The CDR3 contains 15 residues. The CDR3 nucleotides read TGTGCCAGCAGCTTGGAGGGCAGGACCAACAATGAGCAGTTCTTC. Residues: CASSLEGRTNNEQFF.

J is TRBJ1-3 and V is TRBV4-1; no firm D call. Germline assignment: CDR1 MGHRA and CDR2 YSYEKL. V was clipped by 3 bases and J by 2 bases, with 14 bases between them. The CDR3 sequence is 16 residues long. CDR3 amino acids: CASSQGSPRTGNTIYF. CDR3 DNA: TGCGCCAGCAGCCAGGGGAGTCCCAGGACTGGAAACACCATATATTTT.

CDR3 amino acids: CASSSIGQDHYGYTF. The CDR3 coding sequence is TGTGCCAGTAGTTCGATCGGACAGGACCACTATGGCTACACCTTC. This chain uses TRBV19 with TRBJ1-2; 7 positions agree with TRBD1. The CDR3 covers 15 residues. Trimming cost V 5 bases and J 3 bases; bases outside gene matches: 9. CDR1 is LNHDA, CDR2 SQIVND, per germline (reference sequence).

There are many counts of this clone. V is TRBV15 and J is TRBJ2-7, with TRBD1 matching 9 bases. CDR3 size: 16 residues. Germline CDR1 is LNHNV and CDR2 is YYDKDF (reference sequence). J lost 4 bases, V lost 1 base, and 8 bases had no gene match. The CDR3 DNA follows: TGTGCCACCAGCAGAGCGACCGGGACAGGGCGTTACGAGCAGTACTTC. Amino acids: CATSRATGTGRYEQYF.

At least ten counts were recorded for this clone. The CDR3 is CASPSIPGNTIYF. CDR3 nucleotide sequence: TGTGCCAGCCCCAGTATACCTGGAAACACCATATATTTT. The chain employs TRBV7-9 and TRBJ1-3; D is unresolved. The CDR3 has 13 amino acids. Germline CDR1 SEHNR, CDR2 FQNEAQ (reference sequence). The V end was cut by 8 bases, the J end by 2 bases, with 10 bases between.

This clone was seen a few times. The chain links TRBV11-3 to TRBJ1-3; D is unclear. The germline V and J ends were trimmed by 1 base and 0 bases, with 10 bases remaining between them. From germline, CDR1 is SGHNT and CDR2 YENEEA. The length of the CDR3 is 16 residues. The CDR3 bases are TGTGCCAGCAGCTTAGGGCGGATATACTCTGGAAACACCATATATTTT. This codes for CASSLGRIYSGNTIYF. The full variable domain, completed using reference TRBV11-3 and TRBJ1-3, is EAGVVQSPRYKIIEKKQPVAFWCNPISGHNTLYWYLQNLGQGPELLIRYENEEAVDDSQLPKDRFSAERLKGVDSTLKIQPAELGDSAVYLCASSLGRIYSGNTIYFGEGSWLTVV.

CDR3 nucleotide sequence: TGTGCCAGCAGTACCCTAGCGGGGGTCAGCTACGAGCAGTACTTC. Amino acid sequence: CASSTLAGVSYEQYF. The rearrangement uses TRBV28 and TRBJ2-7, with 10 bases matching TRBD2. The ends lost 5 bases at V and 3 bases at J; junction bases unmatched: 7. The V gene's germline CDR1 is MDHEN and CDR2 SYDVKM. The CDR3 spans 15 residues. Complete variable domain (other parts from reference TRBV28 and TRBJ2-7): DVKVTQSSRYLVKRTGEKVFLECVQDMDHENMFWYRQDPGLGLRLIYFSYDVKMKEKGDIPEGYSVSREKKERFSLILESASTNQTSMYLCASSTLAGVSYEQYFGPGTRLTVT.

This clone was seen many times. The chain is built from TRBV19 and TRBJ2-3; 8 bases align to TRBD2. The CDR3 has 19 amino acids. Germline V CDR1 and CDR2: LNHDA, SQIVND (reference sequence). The J segment lost 5 bases and the V segment lost 3 bases, leaving 19 bases of the junction unmatched. CDR3 DNA sequence: TGTGCCAGTAGTATCGCCCCCAGCGGAGTAGCGGGGTACCGAGATACGCAGTATTTT. Amino acids: CASSIAPSGVAGYRDTQYF.

This clone was observed at least ten times. The rearrangement links TRBV4-1 to TRBJ1-3; D not certain. Germline loops: CDR1 MGHRA, CDR2 YSYEKL. Trimming took 5 bases from V and 1 from J, leaving 9 bases between them. The CDR3 has 14 amino acids. Here the CDR3 DNA reads TGCGCCAGCAGCGACGGGCAATCTGGAAACACCATATATTTT. It is translated as CASSDGQSGNTIYF.

This chain joins TRBV30 and TRBJ2-7, with TRBD1 matching over 8 bases. Germline V gives CDR1 GTSNPN, CDR2 SVGIG (reference sequence). The V segment lost 0 bases and the J segment 1 base; nucleotides outside the gene matches: 2. The CDR3 has 14 amino acids. The CDR3 coding sequence is TGTGCCTGGAGTGTTTGGACAGGGTCCTACGAGCAGTACTTC. Translated: CAWSVWTGSYEQYF.

The CDR3 coding sequence is TGCAGTGCCCGGCGGACAGTAAATGAAAAACTGTTTTTT. Translation: CSARRTVNEKLFF. The chain combines TRBV20-1 with TRBJ1-4; weak D call: TRBD1 (6 bases). The V and J ends lost 6 bases and 5 bases respectively, with 13 bases between them. Germline CDR1 is DFQATT and CDR2 is SNEGSKA (reference sequence). The CDR3 is 13 amino acids.

V is TRBV14 and J is TRBJ2-4; D call uncertain. This CDR3 has 15 amino acids. Germline V gene data show CDR1 as SGHDN and CDR2 as FVKESK. The V end was cut by 1 base, the J end by 0 bases, with 7 bases between. In DNA form, the CDR3 reads TGTGCCAGCAGCCAAGGCCGTCTAGCCAAAAACATTCAGTACTTC. Amino acid sequence: CASSQGRLAKNIQYF.

The chain has TRBV7-2 and TRBJ2-2; D is unresolved. This CDR3 has 14 amino acids. The V end was cut by 3 bases, the J end by 7 bases, with 12 bases between. Germline CDR1 reads SGHTA; CDR2 reads FQGNSA. The CDR3 DNA is TGTGCCAGCAGCTTGGCCCGGAGTGGCGGGGAGCTGTTTTTT. Encoded protein: CASSLARSGGELFF.

The chain has TRBV11-2 and TRBJ1-3; perhaps TRBD1 as D (5 bases). Trimming cost V 5 bases and J 4 bases, with 18 bases left between them. This CDR3 spans 16 amino acids. Germline lookup yields CDR1 SGHAT and CDR2 FQNNGV. For the CDR3, the DNA is TGTGCCAGCAGCACCCCGCGTGGGGGAATAGGAAACACCATATATTTT. Amino acid sequence: CASSTPRGGIGNTIYF.

Of note for this clone: Being one base from a much bigger clone, this may be a read error. The identical CDR3 is also encoded by other nucleotide sequences in the sample. The V and J genes are TRBV12-3 or TRBV12-4 and TRBJ2-2, with D possibly TRBD1 on 5 matching bases. The CDR3 has 13 amino acids. CDR3 sequence reads: CASRTPNTGELFF. The CDR3 DNA is TGTGCCAGTCGGACACCTAACACCGGAGAGCTGTTTTTT.

This clone occurred once. The gene calls are TRBV20-1 and TRBJ2-3; 9 bases are a match to TRBD2. The length of the CDR3 is 15 residues. CDR1 and CDR2 (germline): DFQATT, SNEGSKA (reference sequence). V dropped 5 bases and J dropped 4; count of bases not matched to a gene: 10. CDR3 coding DNA: TGCAGTGCTCATCAGACTAGCGGCCTCGCAGATACGCAGTATTTT. It is translated as CSAHQTSGLADTQYF.

This clone was detected ten times or more. The chain combines TRBV4-2 with TRBJ2-7; 12 bases fit TRBD2. The CDR3 length is 16 residues. Germline CDR1 LGHNA, CDR2 YNFKEQ. Trimming cost V 1 base and J 0 bases; bases outside gene matches: 1. Here the CDR3 DNA reads TGTGCCAGCAGCCAAGGACTAGCGGGGGACTCCTACGAGCAGTACTTC. The encoded protein is CASSQGLAGDSYEQYF.

This clone was picked up a small number of times. The chain has TRBV29-1 and TRBJ1-2; the D gene is possibly TRBD1 (5 bases). The CDR3 runs 15 residues. V lost 0 bases and J 2 bases, leaving 13 bases between the germline ends. CDR1 and CDR2 (germline): SQVTM, ANQGSEA. The CDR3 DNA follows: TGCAGCGTTGAAGATCACCGGGACGCAAACTATGGCTACACCTTC. It specifies CSVEDHRDANYGYTF.

This clone has at least ten counts. The gene calls are TRBV7-2 and TRBJ1-1; unclear D gene. Germline V CDR1 and CDR2: SGHTA, FQGNSA. With 1 base removed from V and 0 bases from J, the gap between germline ends came to 6 bases. CDR3 length: 14 amino acids. CDR3 DNA: TGTGCCAGCAGCTTAGGTACGGTGAACACTGAAGCTTTCTTT. This gives the protein CASSLGTVNTEAFF.

This clone was detected ten times or more. The chain is built from TRBV4-2 and TRBJ1-5; TRBD1 matches 10 bases. In germline, CDR1 is LGHNA, CDR2 YNFKEQ. V was pared by 3 bases and J by 5 bases, with 7 bases of the junction left unmatched. CDR3 length: 16 amino acids. The CDR3 reads CASSQADRGRDQPQHF. In DNA, the CDR3 is TGTGCCAGCAGCCAGGCAGACAGGGGGCGCGATCAGCCCCAGCATTTT.

The rearrangement uses TRBV5-1 and TRBJ2-7; 7 nucleotides agree with TRBD2. The V and J ends lost 3 bases and 2 bases, in that order; junction bases with no gene match: 5. The CDR3 covers 14 residues. Germline-derived CDR1 and CDR2 are SGHRS and YFSETQ. The CDR3 bases are TGCGCCAGCAGCTGGGGGGGGGAGCCCTACGAGCAGTACTTC. The encoded protein is CASSWGGEPYEQYF.

This clone was detected ten times or more. The genes are TRBV6-5 and TRBJ1-3; 8 bases line up with TRBD1. The CDR3 length is 19 residues. The V gene end was trimmed by 4 bases and the J gene end by 3 bases; junction bases not matched to a gene: 17. Germline V gene sequence: CDR1 MNHEY, CDR2 SVGAGI. DNA of the CDR3: TGTGCCAGCAGTTCAACCTCCCCCCCCGGGACAGGCTATGGAAACACCATATATTTT. Amino acids: CASSSTSPPGTGYGNTIYF.

This clone was observed a few times. The V call is TRBV2, the J call TRBJ2-1, with unresolved D. The germline CDR1 and CDR2 sequences are SNHLY and FYNNEI. V lost 6 bases and J lost 8, with 8 bases in between. The CDR3 sequence is 11 residues long. The CDR3 DNA is TGTGCCAGCAGCCAAGCAGATGAGCAGTTCTTC. Amino acid sequence: CASSQADEQFF.

This clone was observed a handful of times. This chain links TRBV6-1 with TRBJ2-1, with D possibly matching TRBD2 (6 bases). Germline assignment: CDR1 MNHNS and CDR2 SASEGT. V was clipped by 6 bases and J by 4 bases, with 7 bases between them. The length of the CDR3 is 12 residues. The CDR3: CASRGGYNEQFF. CDR3 DNA sequence: TGTGCCAGCAGGGGAGGATACAATGAGCAGTTCTTC.

This clone was seen ten or more times. The chain carries TRBV11-2 and TRBJ2-3; 8 bases agree with TRBD2. The CDR3 contains 17 residues. Looked up from germline, CDR1 is SGHAT and CDR2 is FQNNGV. V lost 6 bases to trimming and J lost 3 bases; unmatched junction nucleotides: 14. In DNA, the CDR3 is TGTGCCAGCAGTCAAGCCGGGGGGGCCATTAGGACAGATACGCAGTATTTT. It specifies CASSQAGGAIRTDTQYF.

This clone was counted at least ten times. The chain combines TRBV24-1 with TRBJ2-2; 9 nucleotides match TRBD1. CDR1 and CDR2 (germline): KGHDR, SFDVKD. The CDR3 is 17 amino acids. With 1 base clipped from V and 6 bases from J, the junction kept 8 bases outside the gene matches. CDR3: CATSDFRPGQGPGELFF. Here the CDR3 DNA reads TGTGCCACCAGTGATTTCCGGCCGGGACAGGGCCCCGGGGAGCTGTTTTTT.

This clone was detected only a few times. The chain links TRBV28 to TRBJ2-5, with 8 bases matching TRBD1. With 7 bases clipped from V and 2 bases from J, the junction kept 3 bases outside the gene matches. CDR3 length equals 13 residues. CDR1 is MDHEN and CDR2 is SYDVKM in the germline V gene. This CDR3 reads CASITGGQETQYF. DNA for the CDR3: TGTGCCAGCATTACAGGGGGACAAGAGACCCAGTACTTC.

The CDR3 region has the DNA TGTGCCATCAGTGATGGACAGGGGGGAGACACCATATATTTT. It translates to CAISDGQGGDTIYF. The chain employs TRBV10-3 and TRBJ1-3, with TRBD1 matching over 10 bases. The V segment lost 3 bases and the J segment 8 bases; nucleotides outside the gene matches: 4. Germline CDR1 is ENHRY and CDR2 is SYGVKD. The CDR3 totals 14 residues.